The rows below give T cell receptor beta chains drawn from one sample of a study of cytomegalovirus exposure and HLA in healthy donors. The repertoire was sequenced with immunoSEQ multiplex PCR; TCRdb's copy has only in-frame clones and lacks some. This table has approximately 300,000 clones, about 83% appearing once. The sample consisted of PBMCs. The receptors here all came from a woman between 35 and 50 years old in good health and CMV-seropositive. CDR3s include the opening cysteine and the closing phenylalanine or tryptophan. A D gene is named only where the DNA matches it firmly. Size is stated for part of the rows, as once, few or many counts, or as a class when the clone is expanded.

j_call,clone_size,d_call,v_call,cdr3_length,cdr3_aa,cdr3_nt
TRBJ2-7,NA,TRBD2,TRBV7-2,18,CASSLAYIGLAGKNEQYF,TGTGCCAGCAGCTTAGCCTACATCGGACTAGCGGGAAAAAACGAGCAGTACTTC
TRBJ2-3,NA,TRBD2,TRBV7-2,16,CASSLLAGGLTDTQYF,TGTGCCAGCAGCTTACTAGCGGGAGGACTAACAGATACGCAGTATTTT
TRBJ1-5,NA,TRBD1,TRBV19,16,CASRGLDRVIFQPQHF,TGTGCCAGTAGGGGGCTGGACAGGGTGATTTTTCAGCCCCAGCATTTT
TRBJ2-2,NA,NA,TRBV9,17,CASSAFRGGSGTGELFF,TGTGCCAGCAGCGCCTTCCGAGGAGGGTCAGGCACCGGGGAGCTGTTTTTT
TRBJ2-3,NA,TRBD2,TRBV28,16,CASNPLTGGITDTQYF,TGTGCCAGCAATCCCCTGACGGGAGGGATTACAGATACGCAGTATTTT
TRBJ2-1,NA,TRBD2,TRBV6-4,14,CASRELAGGSEQFF,TGTGCCAGCAGGGAACTAGCGGGAGGGTCTGAGCAGTTCTTC
TRBJ1-5,once,NA,TRBV29-1,13,CSVTDRPNQPQHF,TGCAGCGTAACCGACAGGCCGAATCAGCCCCAGCATTTT
TRBJ2-1,NA,TRBD2,TRBV19,17,CASSISSGASGNNEQFF,TGTGCCAGTAGTATTTCTTCGGGGGCTAGCGGGAACAATGAGCAGTTCTTC
TRBJ2-5,NA,TRBD1,TRBV19,17,CASSKGQGAVSQETQYF,TGTGCCAGTAGTAAAGGACAGGGGGCGGTCTCCCAAGAGACCCAGTACTTC
TRBJ1-1,NA,NA,TRBV4-1,15,CASSQEQTQNTEAFF,TGCGCCAGCAGCCAAGAACAGACACAGAACACTGAAGCTTTCTTT
TRBJ1-6,NA,NA,TRBV28,15,CASSFEALSNSPLHF,TGTGCCAGCAGTTTTGAGGCTCTCTCTAATTCACCCCTCCACTTT
TRBJ1-1,once,TRBD1,TRBV7-2,16,CASRTLGQGIGTEAFF,TGTGCCAGCAGGACCCTCGGACAGGGAATAGGCACTGAAGCTTTCTTT
TRBJ1-2,NA,TRBD1,TRBV5-1,13,CASSTDRASGYTF,TGCGCCAGCAGCACGGACAGGGCTTCTGGCTACACCTTC
TRBJ2-5,NA,NA,TRBV6-5,15,CASSYSGGGQETQYF,TGTGCCAGCAGTTACTCGGGGGGAGGCCAAGAGACCCAGTACTTC
TRBJ2-2,NA,TRBD1,TRBV6-1,14,CASSDRVRAGELFF,TGTGCCAGCAGCGACAGGGTCCGGGCCGGGGAGCTGTTTTTT
TRBJ2-5,NA,TRBD2,TRBV7-2,15,CASSLTAGVWETQYF,TGTGCCAGCAGCTTAACGGCGGGAGTATGGGAGACCCAGTACTTC
TRBJ1-1,NA,TRBD1,TRBV5-4,15,CASSLMGQGGTEAFF,TGTGCCAGCAGCTTGATGGGACAGGGAGGCACTGAAGCTTTCTTT
TRBJ1-6,NA,NA,TRBV4-3,17,CASSQEIAPGEYSPLHF,TGCGCCAGCAGCCAAGAGATCGCGCCGGGGGAATATTCACCCCTCCACTTT
TRBJ2-1,NA,TRBD2,TRBV19,14,CASSNLAGSSEQFF,TGTGCCAGTAGTAATCTAGCGGGATCCAGTGAGCAGTTCTTC
TRBJ1-5,NA,NA,TRBV9,14,CASSVDYTGSPQHF,TGTGCCAGCAGCGTAGATTATACTGGTAGTCCCCAGCATTTT
TRBJ2-3,NA,NA,TRBV2,12,CASSVQADTQYF,TGTGCCAGCAGTGTTCAGGCAGATACGCAGTATTTT
TRBJ2-1,few,TRBD2,TRBV30,17,CASSSGTDRNSYNEQFF,TGTGCCTCCTCGAGCGGGACCGATCGTAACTCCTACAATGAGCAGTTCTTC
TRBJ1-2,NA,TRBD1,TRBV5-1,16,CASSLALGTGGDGYTF,TGCGCCAGCAGCTTGGCCTTAGGGACAGGGGGCGATGGCTACACCTTC
TRBJ2-1,once,NA,TRBV7-2,16,CASSTIGESSYNEQFF,TGTGCCAGCAGCACTATTGGGGAGAGCTCCTACAATGAGCAGTTCTTC
TRBJ2-3,few,NA,TRBV7-3,15,CASSQGTFSTDTQYF,TGTGCCAGCAGCCAAGGGACATTTAGCACAGATACGCAGTATTTT
TRBJ1-2,NA,TRBD1,TRBV5-8,17,CASSLTAGQLLNYGYTF,TGTGCCAGCAGCCTGACCGCGGGACAGCTTCTTAACTATGGCTACACCTTC
TRBJ2-7,NA,TRBD1,TRBV5-1,17,CASSSGQGAFTSYEQYF,TGCGCCAGCAGTTCGGGACAGGGGGCTTTCACCTCCTACGAGCAGTACTTC
TRBJ1-2,NA,NA,TRBV10-3,14,CAIKLAADSYGYTF,TGTGCCATCAAATTGGCGGCGGATTCCTATGGCTACACCTTC
TRBJ2-7,NA,NA,TRBV5-1,19,CASSIGQGGGGWRSDEQYF,TGCGCCAGCAGCATAGGACAGGGAGGGGGGGGTTGGCGTTCCGACGAGCAGTACTTC
TRBJ2-2,NA,NA,TRBV5-1,14,CASSLAENTGELFF,TGCGCCAGCAGCTTGGCAGAGAACACCGGGGAGCTGTTTTTT
TRBJ2-6,NA,NA,TRBV4-2,20,CASSQDWGNGVGSGANVLTF,TGTGCCAGCAGCCAAGATTGGGGTAACGGGGTGGGCTCTGGGGCCAACGTCCTGACTTTC
TRBJ1-1,NA,TRBD1,TRBV2,13,CASRQGEKTEAFF,TGTGCCAGCAGACAGGGGGAGAAGACTGAAGCTTTCTTT
TRBJ2-7,NA,TRBD1,TRBV5-1,14,CASSPQGLSYEQYF,TGCGCCAGCAGCCCACAGGGGTTGAGCTACGAGCAGTACTTC
TRBJ2-1,NA,NA,TRBV4-2,13,CASSSRKGGEQFF,TGTGCCAGCAGTTCTCGGAAAGGGGGAGAGCAGTTCTTC
TRBJ2-1,NA,TRBD2,TRBV27,14,CASKFVAGVDEQFF,TGTGCCAGCAAATTCGTAGCGGGAGTCGATGAGCAGTTCTTC
TRBJ2-7,NA,NA,TRBV10-2,15,CASSESLRSSYEQYF,TGCGCCAGCAGTGAGTCTTTGAGAAGCTCCTACGAGCAGTACTTC
TRBJ2-7,NA,NA,TRBV11-3,12,CASSFQGYEQYF,TGTGCCAGCAGCTTCCAGGGTTACGAGCAGTACTTC
TRBJ2-7,NA,TRBD2,TRBV7-8,15,CASSTSGLAGREQYF,TGTGCCAGCAGCACCTCCGGACTAGCGGGACGCGAGCAGTACTTC